These 6 T cell receptor beta chains share one sample of origin, sequenced in a study of T cell responses to AZD1222 COVID-19 vaccine. TCRdb's table, derived via immunoSEQ multiplex PCR, lists solely in-frame clones and lacks some. Of around 130,000 clones detected, 75% to 90% appear once; the ten largest clones hold under 2%. The sample was peripheral blood, taken on day 0 of AZD1222 vaccination. Receptor source: an adult in good health.

V gene TRBV19 combines with J gene TRBJ2-7; 13 nucleotides agree with TRBD2. Germline trimming cut 10 bases from V and 5 bases from J; bases unmatched to any gene: 8. Looked up from germline, CDR1 is LNHDA and CDR2 is SQIVND (reference sequence). The CDR3 totals 14 residues. CDR3 in DNA: TGTGCCACACAACTAGCGGGAGGGCCGAACGAGCAGTACTTC. It translates to CATQLAGGPNEQYF.

This clone was detected only once. The genes are TRBV24-1 and TRBJ2-1; TRBD2 aligns across 10 bases. The V gene end was trimmed by 4 bases and the J gene end by 3 bases; junction bases not matched to a gene: 2. CDR1 KGHDR and CDR2 SFDVKD come from the germline V gene. The CDR3 is 15 amino acids. The CDR3 sequence: CATSDLAGDYNEQFF. Written as DNA, the CDR3 is TGTGCCACCAGTGACCTAGCGGGGGACTACAATGAGCAGTTCTTC.

The chain carries TRBV7-2 and TRBJ1-1; 9 bases are a match to TRBD1. Germline lookup yields CDR1 SGHTA and CDR2 FQGNSA. With V trimmed by 5 bases and J by 1 base, 11 bases remained unmatched. CDR3 length: 17 amino acids. The CDR3 is CASSLPGQGSANTEAFF. The CDR3 DNA reads as TGTGCCAGCAGCCTACCGGGACAGGGATCTGCGAACACTGAAGCTTTCTTT.

The chain combines TRBV29-1 with TRBJ2-7; D not certain. CDR3 length: 15 amino acids. Germline V lookup: CDR1 SQVTM, CDR2 ANQGSEA. The ends were cut back, 0 bases at V and 0 bases at J, with 12 bases in the middle. CDR3: CSVEDLGSTSYEQYF. CDR3 DNA sequence: TGCAGCGTTGAAGATCTGGGCAGCACCTCCTACGAGCAGTACTTC.

The genes are TRBV10-2 and TRBJ1-3; D perhaps matches TRBD1 (6 bases). CDR1 and CDR2 (germline): WSHSY, SAAADI. CDR3 length: 17 residues. V lost 7 bases and J lost 0, with 19 bases in between. As DNA, the CDR3 is TGCGCCAGCAATTCGGGCGACAGGACCTACTCTGGAAACACCATATATTTT. Amino acids: CASNSGDRTYSGNTIYF.

The chain joins TRBV5-1 to TRBJ2-2; unclear D gene. V lost 0 bases and J lost 1, with 7 bases in between. The CDR3 has 15 residues. Germline assignment: CDR1 SGHRS and CDR2 YFSETQ. The DNA for the CDR3 is TGCGCCAGCAGCTTGGTTGCAGGGAACACCGGGGAGCTGTTTTTT. It codes for CASSLVAGNTGELFF.